This TCR beta chain was identified during a study of T cell repertoires in ileal Crohn's disease. Study as a whole: At postoperative colonoscopy, neoterminal ileum biopsies were taken as M6.

The time point is: neoterminal ileum biopsy at postoperative endoscopy, about 6 months after surgery. Repertoires were generated with immunoSEQ multiplex PCR, while TCRdb's copy carries only in-frame clones and drops some. The data contain some 16,000 clones, 60% to 75% of them singletons. This CDR3 comprises 17 residues. Germline CDR1 reads LNHDA; CDR2 reads SQIVND (reference sequence). Trimming stripped 2 bases from V and 2 bases from J, with 16 bases between. This clone was counted once. The antigen is undetermined. General observations from the study: Endoscopy was done a median approximately seven months after surgery.

This chain connects TRBV19 to TRBJ1-5; TRBD1 might be the D (5 bases). The sequence was collected from an adult with Crohn's disease. The material sequenced was ileal tissue. Written as DNA, the CDR3 is TGTGCCAGTAGTATACCCCAGGGTATGGTGGGCAATCAGCCCCAGCATTTT. Residues: CASSIPQGMVGNQPQHF.